The TCR beta chain described here comes from a study of OX40 agonist ivuxolimab in advanced cancers. Across the study: The eligibility criteria allowed prior anti-PD-1, anti-PD-L1 or anti-CTLA-4 therapy, and about 40% had some. Study-wide points: Antigen specificity of clonally expanded peripheral T cells was not established.

Per the germline V gene, CDR1 is MNHEY and CDR2 is SMNVEV (reference sequence). This CDR3 comprises 15 residues. Trimming left V 2 bases short and J 10 bases short, with 15 bases between. Using immunoSEQ multiplex PCR, the repertoire was profiled, and TCRdb retains in-frame clones only, with some absent. The sample includes about 79,000 clones, roughly 94% of them seen just once. With regard to this clone: As yet, its antigen is unknown.

Autoimmune disease history or systemic immunosuppression led to patient exclusion. The chain links TRBV27 to TRBJ1-6, with D possibly matching TRBD1 (6 bases). The sample here was CD4+ or CD8+ T cells sorted from blood, taken in a trial of the OX40 agonist ivuxolimab. This TCR was sampled from an adult with an advanced solid tumor such as melanoma, head and neck, liver or kidney cancer. The CDR3 bases are TGTGCCAGCAGTTTAAGGACAGCCGATGGGTCACCCCTCCACTTT. This gives the protein CASSLRTADGSPLHF.